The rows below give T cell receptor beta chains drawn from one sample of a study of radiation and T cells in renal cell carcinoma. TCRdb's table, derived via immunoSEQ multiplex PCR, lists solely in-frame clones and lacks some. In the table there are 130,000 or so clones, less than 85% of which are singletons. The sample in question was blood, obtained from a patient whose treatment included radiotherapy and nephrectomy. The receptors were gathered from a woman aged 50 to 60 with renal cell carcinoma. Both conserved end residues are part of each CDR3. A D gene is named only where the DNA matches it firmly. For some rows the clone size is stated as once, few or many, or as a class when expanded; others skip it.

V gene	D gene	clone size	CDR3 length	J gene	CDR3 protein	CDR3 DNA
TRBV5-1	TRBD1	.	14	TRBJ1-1	CASSRDRVGTEAFF	TGCGCCAGCAGCCGGGACAGGGTAGGAACTGAAGCTTTCTTT
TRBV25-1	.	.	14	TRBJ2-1	CASSQQGTTNEQFF	TGTGCCAGCAGTCAGCAGGGGACCACCAATGAGCAGTTCTTC
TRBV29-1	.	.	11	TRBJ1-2	CSGAEPYGYTF	TGCAGCGGAGCGGAGCCCTATGGCTACACCTTC
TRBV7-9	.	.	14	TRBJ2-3	CASSFSGDTDTQYF	TGTGCCAGCAGCTTTAGCGGAGACACAGATACGCAGTATTTT
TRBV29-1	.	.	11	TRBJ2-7	CSAYQEDEQYF	TGCAGCGCATATCAGGAAGACGAGCAGTACTTC
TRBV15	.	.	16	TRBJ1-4	CATSRDVSDFNEKLFF	TGTGCCACCAGCAGAGATGTGTCAGACTTTAATGAAAAACTGTTTTTT
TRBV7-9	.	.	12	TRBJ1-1	CASSLGRLEAFF	TGTGCCAGCAGCCTAGGACGGCTTGAAGCTTTCTTT
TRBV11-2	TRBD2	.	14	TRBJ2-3	CASSLGTSGDTQYF	TGTGCCAGCAGCTTAGGGACTAGCGGAGATACGCAGTATTTT
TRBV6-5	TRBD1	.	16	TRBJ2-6	CASSYKQGAGANVLTF	TGTGCCAGCAGTTATAAACAGGGGGCTGGGGCCAACGTCCTGACTTTC
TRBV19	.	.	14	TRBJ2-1	CASSSRLDGDEQFF	TGTGCCAGTAGTTCCCGATTGGACGGCGATGAGCAGTTCTTC
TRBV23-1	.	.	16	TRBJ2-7	CASSQEVGETAYEQYF	TGCGCCAGCAGTCAAGAAGTCGGGGAAACCGCCTACGAGCAGTACTTC
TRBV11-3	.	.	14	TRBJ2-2	CASSVGQFDGELFF	TGTGCCAGCAGCGTCGGACAGTTTGACGGGGAGCTGTTTTTT
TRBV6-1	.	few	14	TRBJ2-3	CASGQRTSTDTQYF	TGTGCCAGCGGACAGCGAACTAGCACAGATACGCAGTATTTT
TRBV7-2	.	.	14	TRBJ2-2	CASSYEVETGELFF	TGTGCCAGCAGCTATGAAGTTGAAACCGGGGAGCTGTTTTTT
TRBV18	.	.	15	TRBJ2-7	CASSPPSSPRGEQYF	TGTGCCAGCTCACCACCGTCTTCCCCGAGGGGAGAGCAGTACTTC
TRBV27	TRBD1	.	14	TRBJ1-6	CASNQGTANSPLHF	TGTGCCAGCAATCAAGGGACAGCTAATTCACCCCTCCACTTT
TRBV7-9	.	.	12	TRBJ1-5	CASSLDDQPQHF	TGTGCCAGCAGCTTAGACGATCAGCCCCAGCATTTT
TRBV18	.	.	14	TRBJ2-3	CASSPNYSTDTQYF	TGTGCCAGCTCACCAAATTACAGCACAGATACGCAGTATTTT
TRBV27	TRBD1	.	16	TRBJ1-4	CASSLSLGTGVRKLFF	TGTGCCAGCAGTTTATCCCTCGGGACAGGGGTGAGAAAACTGTTTTTT
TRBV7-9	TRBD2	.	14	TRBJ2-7	CAIRGAGRTYEQYF	TGTGCGATTCGGGGAGCGGGGCGAACCTACGAGCAGTACTTC
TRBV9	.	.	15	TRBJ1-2	CASSVSGGTNYGYTF	TGTGCCAGCAGCGTATCCGGGGGGACTAACTATGGCTACACCTTC
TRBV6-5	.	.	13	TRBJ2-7	CASSWNGNTEQYF	TGTGCCAGCAGTTGGAACGGTAATACCGAGCAGTACTTC
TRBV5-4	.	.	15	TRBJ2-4	CASSLYQGPKNIQYF	TGTGCCAGCAGCTTGTACCAGGGCCCGAAAAACATTCAGTACTTC
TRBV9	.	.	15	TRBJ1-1	CASSVGGALNTEAFF	TGTGCCAGCAGCGTAGGGGGGGCCTTGAACACTGAAGCTTTCTTT
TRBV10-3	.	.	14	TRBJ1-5	CAISVSSVGQPQHF	TGTGCCATCAGTGTTTCGTCGGTGGGTCAGCCCCAGCATTTT
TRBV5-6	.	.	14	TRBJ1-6	CASSRGTYNSPLHF	TGTGCCAGCAGTCGCGGGACCTATAATTCACCCCTCCACTTT
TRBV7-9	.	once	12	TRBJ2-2	CASTVDTGELFF	TGTGCCAGCACAGTTGACACCGGGGAGCTGTTTTTT
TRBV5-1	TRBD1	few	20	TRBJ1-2	CASTSAGGTGTGGIHYGYTF	TGCGCCAGCACCTCGGCGGGCGGAACCGGGACAGGGGGCATTCACTATGGCTACACCTTC
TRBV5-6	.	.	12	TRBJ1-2	CASSRPGEGYTF	TGTGCCAGCAGCCGTCCGGGCGAGGGCTACACCTTC
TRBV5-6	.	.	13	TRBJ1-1	CASSLLDEERAFF	TGTGCCAGCAGCTTGTTGGACGAGGAGCGAGCTTTCTTT
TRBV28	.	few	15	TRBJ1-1	CASSYPAGMNTEAFF	TGTGCCAGCAGTTACCCAGCAGGAATGAACACTGAAGCTTTCTTT
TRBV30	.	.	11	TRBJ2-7	CAWSSSYEQYF	TGTGCCTGGAGTTCCAGCTACGAGCAGTACTTC
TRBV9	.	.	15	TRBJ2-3	CASSVSGISTDTQYF	TGTGCCAGCAGCGTTAGTGGCATTAGCACAGATACGCAGTATTTT
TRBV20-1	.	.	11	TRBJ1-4	CSARRVEKLFF	TGCAGTGCTAGGAGGGTGGAAAAACTGTTTTTT
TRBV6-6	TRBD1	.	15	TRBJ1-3	CASIMRTGVGNTIYF	TGTGCCAGCATTATGCGGACAGGGGTCGGAAACACCATATATTTT
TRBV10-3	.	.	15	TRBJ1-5	CAISRGPELNQPQHF	TGTGCCATCAGTAGGGGACCTGAATTGAATCAGCCCCAGCATTTT
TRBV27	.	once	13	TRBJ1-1	CASSLWPRNEAFF	TGTGCCAGCAGTTTATGGCCTAGAAATGAAGCTTTCTTT
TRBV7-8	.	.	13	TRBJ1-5	CASRGTGSQPQHF	TGTGCCAGCCGAGGGACGGGGTCTCAGCCCCAGCATTTT
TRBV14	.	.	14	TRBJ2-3	CASSPGSWTDTQYF	TGTGCCAGCAGCCCCGGGAGTTGGACAGATACGCAGTATTTT
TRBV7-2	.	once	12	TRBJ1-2	CASAQTFDGYTF	TGTGCCAGCGCACAGACCTTCGATGGCTACACCTTC
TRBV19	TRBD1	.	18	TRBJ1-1	CASSRDNRGRLGTTEAFF	TGTGCCAGTAGTAGAGACAACAGGGGGCGGCTCGGGACCACTGAAGCTTTCTTT
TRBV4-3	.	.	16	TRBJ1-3	CASSQEFAISGNTIYF	TGCGCCAGCAGCCAAGAATTTGCGATTTCTGGAAACACCATATATTTT